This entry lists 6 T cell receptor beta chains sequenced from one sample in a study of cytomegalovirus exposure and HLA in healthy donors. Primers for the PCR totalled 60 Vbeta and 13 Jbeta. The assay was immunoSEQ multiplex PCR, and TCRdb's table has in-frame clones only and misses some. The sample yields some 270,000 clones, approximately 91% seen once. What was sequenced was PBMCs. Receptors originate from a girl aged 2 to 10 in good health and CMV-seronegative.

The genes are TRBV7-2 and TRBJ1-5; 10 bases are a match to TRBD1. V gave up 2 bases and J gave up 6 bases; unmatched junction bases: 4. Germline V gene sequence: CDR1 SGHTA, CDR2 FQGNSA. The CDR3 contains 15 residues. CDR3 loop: CASSLRTGGFQPQHF. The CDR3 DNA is TGTGCCAGCAGCTTAAGGACAGGGGGTTTTCAGCCCCAGCATTTT. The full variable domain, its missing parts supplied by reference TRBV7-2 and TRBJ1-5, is GAGVSQSPSNKVTEKGKDVELRCDPISGHTALYWYRQSLGQGLEFLIYFQGNSAPDKSGLPSDRFSAERTGGSVSTLTIQRTQQEDSAVYLCASSLRTGGFQPQHFGDGTRLSIL.

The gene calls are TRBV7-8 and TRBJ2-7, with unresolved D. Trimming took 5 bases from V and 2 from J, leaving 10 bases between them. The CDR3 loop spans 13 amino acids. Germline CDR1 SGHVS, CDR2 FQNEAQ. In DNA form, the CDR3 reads TGTGCCAGCAGCCATAGAATTGCCTACGAGCAGTACTTC. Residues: CASSHRIAYEQYF.

The CDR3: CASSDPRGRLGEQFF. The CDR3 coding sequence is TGTGCCAGCAGTGACCCGAGGGGGCGCTTGGGTGAGCAGTTCTTC. The chain has TRBV6-4 and TRBJ2-1; 7 positions match TRBD1. This CDR3 has 15 amino acids. With V trimmed by 2 bases and J by 9 bases, 10 bases remained unmatched. Germline V gives CDR1 MRHNA, CDR2 SNTAGT.

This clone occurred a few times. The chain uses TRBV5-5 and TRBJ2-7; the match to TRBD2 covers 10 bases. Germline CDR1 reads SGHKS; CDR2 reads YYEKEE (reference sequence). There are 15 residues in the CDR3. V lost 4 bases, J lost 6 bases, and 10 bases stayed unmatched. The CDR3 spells CASSASGTSVSEQYF. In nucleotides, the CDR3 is TGTGCCAGCAGCGCCTCCGGGACTAGCGTGAGCGAGCAGTACTTC.

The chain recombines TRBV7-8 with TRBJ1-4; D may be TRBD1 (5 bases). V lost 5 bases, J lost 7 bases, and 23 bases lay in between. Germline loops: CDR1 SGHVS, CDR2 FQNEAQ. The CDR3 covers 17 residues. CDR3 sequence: CASSRAQWDRGTEKLFF. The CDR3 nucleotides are TGTGCCAGCAGCCGGGCCCAGTGGGATCGCGGGACTGAAAAACTGTTTTTT. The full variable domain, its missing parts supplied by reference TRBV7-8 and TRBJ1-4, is GAGVSQSPRYKVAKRGQDVALRCDPISGHVSLFWYQQALGQGPEFLTYFQNEAQLDKSGLPSDRFFAERPEGSVSTLKIQRTQQEDSAVYLCASSRAQWDRGTEKLFFGSGTQLSVL.

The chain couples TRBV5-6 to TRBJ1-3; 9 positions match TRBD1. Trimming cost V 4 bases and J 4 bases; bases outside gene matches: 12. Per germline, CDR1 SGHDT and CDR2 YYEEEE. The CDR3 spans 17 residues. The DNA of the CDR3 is TGTGCCAGCAGCAACGCGGGACAGGGTGGTTCCGGAAACACCATATATTTT. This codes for CASSNAGQGGSGNTIYF. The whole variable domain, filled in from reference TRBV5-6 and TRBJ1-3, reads DAGVTQSPTHLIKTRGQQVTLRCSPKSGHDTVSWYQQALGQGPQFIFQYYEEEERQRGNFPDRFSGHQFPNYSSELNVNALLLGDSALYLCASSNAGQGGSGNTIYFGEGSWLTVV.